This is a list of T cell receptor beta chains from one sample in a study of blood T cell repertoires in COVID-19. Repertoires were generated with immunoSEQ multiplex PCR, while TCRdb's copy carries only in-frame clones and drops some. The sample shows under 250,000 clones, around 82% of them seen only once. Sequencing used peripheral blood. These receptors were obtained from a woman in her sixties or seventies with acute or convalescent COVID-19. CDR3s include the opening cysteine and the closing phenylalanine or tryptophan. A D gene is named only where the DNA matches it firmly. A row's size may be missing; if present it is once, few, many or a size class.

>NA|TRBV27|NA|TRBJ2-3
CASSLSGGVADTQYF
TGTGCCAGCAGTTTATCAGGCGGGGTGGCAGATACGCAGTATTTT
>once|TRBV6-2/TRBV6-3|NA|TRBJ2-7
CASSYNRAGEQYF
TGTGCCAGCAGTTACAACAGGGCTGGTGAGCAGTACTTC
>NA|TRBV19|NA|TRBJ1-5
CASSSGLPNQPQHF
TGTGCCAGTAGCTCAGGGTTACCTAATCAGCCCCAGCATTTT
>few|TRBV5-1|NA|TRBJ2-5
CASSLGQGQETQYF
TGCGCCAGCAGCTTGGGGCAGGGTCAAGAGACCCAGTACTTC
>NA|TRBV6-2/TRBV6-3|TRBD1|TRBJ2-3
CASSPDRETDTQYF
TGTGCCAGCAGCCCCGACAGGGAAACAGATACGCAGTATTTT
>NA|TRBV18|NA|TRBJ1-1
CASSPLNGGNTEAFF
TGTGCCAGCTCACCATTAAACGGGGGAAACACTGAAGCTTTCTTT
>NA|TRBV6-5|NA|TRBJ2-1
CASKEVGTGPNEQFF
TGTGCCAGCAAGGAAGTAGGGACTGGGCCCAATGAGCAGTTCTTC
>NA|TRBV24-1|TRBD1|TRBJ2-3
CATSDRKPGQGPDTQYF
TGTGCCACCAGTGATAGAAAACCGGGACAGGGCCCAGATACGCAGTATTTT
>NA|TRBV30|NA|TRBJ1-5
CAWSGGGGRYQPQHF
TGTGCCTGGAGCGGGGGCGGGGGCAGGTATCAGCCCCAGCATTTT
>few|TRBV28|TRBD1|TRBJ2-4
CASRQGQAGEYF
TGTGCCAGCAGACAAGGACAGGCAGGCGAGTACTTC
>NA|TRBV7-9|NA|TRBJ1-3
CASSFQPGLKFSGNTIYF
TGTGCCAGCAGCTTTCAGCCGGGTCTGAAGTTCTCTGGAAACACCATATATTTT
>NA|TRBV24-1|TRBD1|TRBJ2-7
CATSEGQGDHEQYF
TGTGCCACCAGTGAGGGACAGGGAGACCACGAGCAGTACTTC
>NA|TRBV2|NA|TRBJ2-1
CASSERPGGEQFF
TGTGCCAGCAGTGAAAGGCCGGGTGGAGAGCAGTTCTTC
>NA|TRBV6-6|NA|TRBJ2-7
CASSQGYYEQYF
TGTGCCAGCAGTCAGGGGTACTACGAGCAGTACTTC
>NA|TRBV6-2/TRBV6-3|TRBD1|TRBJ2-7
CASSYRGQGPTYEQYF
TGTGCCAGCAGTTACAGGGGACAGGGCCCTACCTACGAGCAGTACTTC
>NA|TRBV12-5|TRBD2|TRBJ2-1
CASGFLAGSYNEQFF
TGTGCTAGTGGTTTCTTAGCGGGGTCCTACAATGAGCAGTTCTTC
>NA|TRBV21-1|NA|TRBJ2-3
CASSVTGLVAPDTQYF
TGTGCCAGCAGTGTAACGGGACTAGTGGCCCCAGATACGCAGTATTTT
>NA|TRBV6-2/TRBV6-3|NA|TRBJ2-5
CASSYRTGYTGETQYF
TGTGCCAGCAGTTACCGGACCGGGTATACAGGAGAGACCCAGTACTTC
>NA|TRBV10-3|NA|TRBJ1-5
CATVNQGDQPQHF
TGTGCCACCGTCAACCAGGGCGATCAGCCCCAGCATTTT
>few|TRBV7-3|TRBD2|TRBJ2-7
CASSLNRAGGTPYEQYF
TGTGCCAGCAGCTTAAATCGAGCCGGGGGGACCCCCTACGAGCAGTACTTC
>NA|TRBV4-3|NA|TRBJ1-5
CASSQDLQGSQPQHF
TGCGCCAGCAGCCAAGATCTGCAGGGGTCCCAGCCCCAGCATTTT
>NA|TRBV7-6|TRBD1|TRBJ1-2
CASSLALQGAGGYTF
TGTGCCAGCAGCTTAGCGTTACAGGGGGCCGGTGGCTACACCTTC
>few|TRBV6-5|NA|TRBJ1-6
CASRGYNSPLHF
TGTGCCAGTAGGGGCTATAATTCACCCCTCCACTTT
>NA|TRBV6-1|NA|TRBJ1-5
CASSEAGRNQPQHF
TGTGCCAGCAGTGAAGCCGGGAGAAATCAGCCCCAGCATTTT
>NA|TRBV24-1|NA|TRBJ2-1
CATAGGFYNEQFF
TGTGCCACCGCGGGCGGATTTTACAATGAGCAGTTCTTC
>NA|TRBV2|TRBD2|TRBJ2-3
CASCWLAGTDTQYF
TGTGCCAGCTGCTGGCTAGCGGGCACAGATACGCAGTATTTT
>NA|TRBV15|NA|TRBJ2-1
CATSRESLVRGNEQFF
TGTGCCACCAGCAGAGAAAGTCTGGTCCGAGGGAATGAGCAGTTCTTC
>NA|TRBV11-3|NA|TRBJ2-3
CASSPGASLGADTQYF
TGTGCCAGCAGCCCTGGGGCCTCTCTCGGCGCAGATACGCAGTATTTT
>NA|TRBV7-9|NA|TRBJ2-7
CASSLGTPYEQYF
TGTGCCAGCAGCTTGGGCACCCCCTACGAGCAGTACTTC
>once|TRBV6-1|TRBD2|TRBJ2-5
CASSEGAGEETQYF
TGTGCCAGCAGTGAGGGAGCGGGGGAAGAGACCCAGTACTTC
>NA|TRBV11-2|NA|TRBJ2-4
CASSLVLGGGDIQYF
TGTGCCAGCAGCTTAGTTTTAGGGGGGGGAGACATTCAGTACTTC
>NA|TRBV10-3|NA|TRBJ2-3
CAISTGETDTQYF
TGTGCCATCAGTACGGGGGAGACAGATACGCAGTATTTT
>NA|TRBV7-6|NA|TRBJ1-4
CASSSEQGPNEKLFF
TGTGCCAGCAGCTCCGAACAGGGCCCTAATGAAAAACTGTTTTTT
>NA|TRBV24-1|NA|TRBJ2-1
CATSDSTGKSYNEQFF
TGTGCCACCAGTGATTCTACAGGGAAATCCTACAATGAGCAGTTCTTC
>NA|TRBV30|TRBD1|TRBJ1-2
CAWRTGGGYTF
TGTGCCTGGAGAACAGGGGGTGGCTACACCTTC
>NA|TRBV6-5|TRBD1|TRBJ1-4
CASSYSSGGLRKLFF
TGTGCCAGCAGTTACTCGTCAGGGGGCCTACGGAAACTGTTTTTT
>NA|TRBV19|TRBD2|TRBJ2-1
CASSRGDYGINEQFF
TGTGCCAGTAGTAGAGGGGACTATGGGATCAATGAGCAGTTCTTC
>NA|TRBV6-2/TRBV6-3|NA|TRBJ1-5
CASSYPPGGNQPQHF
TGTGCCAGCAGTTACCCCCCCGGGGGCAATCAGCCCCAGCATTTT
>few|TRBV5-1|NA|TRBJ1-1
CASSLGQEYTEAFF
TGCGCCAGCAGCTTGGGACAGGAGTACACTGAAGCTTTCTTT
>NA|TRBV3-1/TRBV3-2|TRBD1|TRBJ2-1
CASSRGQGANEQFF
TGTGCCAGCAGCCGGGGACAGGGGGCGAATGAGCAGTTCTTC
>NA|TRBV6-5|TRBD1|TRBJ1-4
CASSTGTGGPRKLFF
TGTGCCAGCAGTACTGGGACAGGAGGCCCCAGAAAACTGTTTTTT
>few|TRBV4-1|NA|TRBJ2-1
CASSWGPYNEQFF
TGCGCCAGCAGCTGGGGGCCGTACAATGAGCAGTTCTTC
>NA|TRBV7-2|NA|TRBJ2-1
CASSPPFRGYNEQFF
TGTGCCAGCAGCCCCCCCTTTAGAGGCTACAATGAGCAGTTCTTC
>NA|TRBV19|TRBD2|TRBJ2-3
CASSLTGLAGGRNTQYF
TGTGCCAGTAGTCTCACGGGACTAGCGGGGGGGCGAAATACGCAGTATTTT
>NA|TRBV5-8|TRBD1|TRBJ2-7
CASSSTGTVILEQYF
TGTGCCAGCAGCTCAACCGGGACAGTGATTCTCGAGCAGTACTTC
>NA|TRBV11-2|NA|TRBJ2-1
CASSLGPDYGNEQFF
TGTGCCAGCAGCTTAGGGCCAGACTACGGCAATGAGCAGTTCTTC
>NA|TRBV2|TRBD2|TRBJ2-1
CASSPGLAGGYNEQFF
TGTGCCAGCAGCCCGGGACTAGCGGGGGGCTACAATGAGCAGTTCTTC
>NA|TRBV19|NA|TRBJ2-3
CASSIGGLSTDTQYF
TGTGCCAGTAGTATAGGGGGACTGAGCACAGATACGCAGTATTTT
>NA|TRBV5-1|TRBD1|TRBJ1-5
CASSLLSGQGSQPQHF
TGCGCCAGCAGCTTGCTATCGGGACAGGGCTCTCAGCCCCAGCATTTT
>NA|TRBV14|NA|TRBJ1-1
CASSRQLHSEAFF
TGTGCCAGCAGCCGACAACTTCACTCTGAAGCTTTCTTT
>NA|TRBV4-1|TRBD2|TRBJ2-3
CASSHPGLAGDSTDTQYF
TGCGCCAGCAGCCATCCGGGACTAGCGGGGGATAGCACAGATACGCAGTATTTT
>NA|TRBV6-6|NA|TRBJ1-6
CASSLQGLGSPLHF
TGTGCCAGCAGTCTTCAGGGGTTAGGCTCACCCCTCCACTTT
>NA|TRBV27|TRBD2|TRBJ2-5
CASSFLGLAGQETQYF
TGTGCCAGCAGTTTTTTGGGACTAGCTGGACAAGAGACCCAGTACTTC